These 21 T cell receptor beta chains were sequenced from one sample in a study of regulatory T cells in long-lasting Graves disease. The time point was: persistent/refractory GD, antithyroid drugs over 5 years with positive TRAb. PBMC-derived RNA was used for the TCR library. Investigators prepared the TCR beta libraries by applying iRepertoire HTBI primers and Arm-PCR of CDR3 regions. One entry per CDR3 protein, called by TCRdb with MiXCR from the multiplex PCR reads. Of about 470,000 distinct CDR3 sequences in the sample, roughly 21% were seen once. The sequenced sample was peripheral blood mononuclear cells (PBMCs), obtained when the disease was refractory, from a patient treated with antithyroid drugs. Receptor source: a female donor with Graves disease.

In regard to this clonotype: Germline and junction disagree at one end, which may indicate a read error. The CDR3 protein is CSGQTGGAETRYF. CDR3 DNA: TGCAGTGGGCAGACAGGGGGCGCCGAGACCCGGTACTTC. The chain employs TRBV20-1 and TRBJ2-5; 10 bases line up with TRBD1. This CDR3 contains 13 residues. Germline assignment: CDR1 DFQATT and CDR2 SNEGSKA (reference sequence).

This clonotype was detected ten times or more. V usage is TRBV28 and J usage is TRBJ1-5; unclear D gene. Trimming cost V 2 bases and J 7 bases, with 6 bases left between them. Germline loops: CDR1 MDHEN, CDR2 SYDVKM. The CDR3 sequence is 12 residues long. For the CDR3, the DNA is TGTGCCAGCAGTTTAAGAAGCCAGCCCCAGCATTTT. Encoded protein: CASSLRSQPQHF.

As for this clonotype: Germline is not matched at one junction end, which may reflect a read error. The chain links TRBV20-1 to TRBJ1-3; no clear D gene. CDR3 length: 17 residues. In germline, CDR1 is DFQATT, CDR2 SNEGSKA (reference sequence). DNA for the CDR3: TGCAGTGCTAGAGATCACCAGCGCCAACCTTCTGGAAACACTATATATTTT. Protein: CSARDHQRQPSGNTIYF.

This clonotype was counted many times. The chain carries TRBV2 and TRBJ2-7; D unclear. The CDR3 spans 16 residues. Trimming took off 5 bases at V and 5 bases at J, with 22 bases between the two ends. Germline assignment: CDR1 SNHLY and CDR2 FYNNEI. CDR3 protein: CASSLLRPRTMNEQYF. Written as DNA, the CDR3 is TGTGCCAGCAGTCTTCTCCGACCCCGAACGATGAACGAGCAGTACTTC.

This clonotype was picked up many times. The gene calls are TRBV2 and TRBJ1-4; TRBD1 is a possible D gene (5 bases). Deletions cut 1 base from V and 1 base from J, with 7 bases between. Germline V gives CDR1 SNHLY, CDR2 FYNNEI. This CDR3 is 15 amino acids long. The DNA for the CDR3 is TGTGCCAGCAGTGAAGAGACAGAAACTAATGAAAAACTGTTTTTT. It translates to CASSEETETNEKLFF. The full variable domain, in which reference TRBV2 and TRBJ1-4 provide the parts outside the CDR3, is EPEVTQTPSHQVTQMGQEVILRCVPISNHLYFYWYRQILGQKVEFLVSFYNNEISEKSEIFDDQFSVERPDGSNFTLKIRSTKLEDSAMYFCASSEETETNEKLFFGSGTQLSVL.

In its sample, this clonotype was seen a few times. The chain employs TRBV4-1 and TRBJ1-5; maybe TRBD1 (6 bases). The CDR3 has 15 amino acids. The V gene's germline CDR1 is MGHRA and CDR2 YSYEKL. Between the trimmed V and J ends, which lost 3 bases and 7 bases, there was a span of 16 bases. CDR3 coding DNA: TGCGCCAGCAGCCAGGGGGCCTCAGGGCTACAGCCCCAGCATTTT. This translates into CASSQGASGLQPQHF.

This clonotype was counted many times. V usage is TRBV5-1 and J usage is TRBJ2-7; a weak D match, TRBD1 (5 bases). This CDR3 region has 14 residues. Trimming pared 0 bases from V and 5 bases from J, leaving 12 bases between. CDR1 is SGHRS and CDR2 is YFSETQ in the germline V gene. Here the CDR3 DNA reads TGCGCCAGCAGCTTGGGACAGTCGGTTGACGAGCAGTACTTC. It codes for CASSLGQSVDEQYF.

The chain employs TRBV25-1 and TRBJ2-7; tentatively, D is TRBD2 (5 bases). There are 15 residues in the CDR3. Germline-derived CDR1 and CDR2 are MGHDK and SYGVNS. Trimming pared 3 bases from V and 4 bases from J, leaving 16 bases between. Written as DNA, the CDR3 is TGTGCCAGCAGTGAGTCCGGACTCGGAAGTTACGAGCAGTACTTC. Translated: CASSESGLGSYEQYF.

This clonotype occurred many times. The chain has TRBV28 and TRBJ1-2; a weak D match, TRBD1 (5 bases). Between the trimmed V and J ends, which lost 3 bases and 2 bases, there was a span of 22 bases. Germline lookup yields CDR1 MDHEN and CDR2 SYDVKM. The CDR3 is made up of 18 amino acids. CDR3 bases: TGTGCCAGCAGTTTCGTATATCTTGCGAGGGGAACCAACTATGGCTACACCTTC. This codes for CASSFVYLARGTNYGYTF.

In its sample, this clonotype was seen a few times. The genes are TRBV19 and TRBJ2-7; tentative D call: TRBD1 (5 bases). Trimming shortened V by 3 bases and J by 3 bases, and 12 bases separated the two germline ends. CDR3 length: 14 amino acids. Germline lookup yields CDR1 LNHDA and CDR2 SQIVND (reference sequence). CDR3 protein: CASSISGIIYEQYF. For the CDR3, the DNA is TGTGCCAGTAGTATTTCAGGGATTATCTACGAGCAGTACTTC.

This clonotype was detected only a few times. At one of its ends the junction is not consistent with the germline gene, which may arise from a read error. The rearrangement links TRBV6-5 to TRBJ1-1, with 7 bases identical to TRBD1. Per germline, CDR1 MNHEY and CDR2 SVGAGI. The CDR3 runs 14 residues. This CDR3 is CAGSSSATGIGAFF. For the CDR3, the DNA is TGTGCCGGCAGTTCTTCCGCGACAGGGATAGGAGCTTTCTTT.

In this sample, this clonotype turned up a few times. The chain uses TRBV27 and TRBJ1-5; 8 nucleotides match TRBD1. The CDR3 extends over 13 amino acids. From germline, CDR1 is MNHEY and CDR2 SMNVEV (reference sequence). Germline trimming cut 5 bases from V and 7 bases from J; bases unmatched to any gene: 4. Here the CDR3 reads CASSNQGAQPQHF. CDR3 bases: TGTGCCAGCAGTAACCAGGGGGCACAGCCCCAGCATTTT.

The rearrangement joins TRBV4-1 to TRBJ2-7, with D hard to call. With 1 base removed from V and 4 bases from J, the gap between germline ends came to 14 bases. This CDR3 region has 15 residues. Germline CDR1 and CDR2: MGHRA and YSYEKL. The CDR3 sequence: CASSQVAGDLYEQYF. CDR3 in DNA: TGCGCCAGCAGCCAAGTGGCAGGAGACTTATACGAGCAGTACTTC.

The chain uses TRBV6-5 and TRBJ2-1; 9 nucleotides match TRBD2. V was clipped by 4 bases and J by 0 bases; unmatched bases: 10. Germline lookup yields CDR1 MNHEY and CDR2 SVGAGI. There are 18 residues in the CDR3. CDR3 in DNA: TGTGCCAGCAGTTCCCTAGATTGGCGGGAGGGCTCCTACAATGAGCAGTTCTTC. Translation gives CASSSLDWREGSYNEQFF.

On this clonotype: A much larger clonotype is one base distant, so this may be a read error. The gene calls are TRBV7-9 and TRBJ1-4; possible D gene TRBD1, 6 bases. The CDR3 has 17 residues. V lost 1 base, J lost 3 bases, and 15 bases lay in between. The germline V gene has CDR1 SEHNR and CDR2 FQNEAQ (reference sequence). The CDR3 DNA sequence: TGTGCCAGCAGCTTAGTTTGGGACAAGGGAGCTAATGAAAAACTGTTTTTT. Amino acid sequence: CASSLVWDKGANEKLFF.

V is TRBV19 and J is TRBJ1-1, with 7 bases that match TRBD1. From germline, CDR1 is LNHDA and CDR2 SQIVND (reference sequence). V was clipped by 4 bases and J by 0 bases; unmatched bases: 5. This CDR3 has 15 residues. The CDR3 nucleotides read TGTGCCAGTAGTAGAATGGACAGGCTGAACACTGAAGCTTTCTTT. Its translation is CASSRMDRLNTEAFF.

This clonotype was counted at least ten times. The CDR3 region has the DNA TGTGCCAGCAGGGACAGGGTCAATCAGCCCCAGCATTTT. This codes for CASRDRVNQPQHF. The rearrangement joins TRBV6-1 to TRBJ1-5, with TRBD1 identical over 8 bases. Germline V gives CDR1 MNHNS, CDR2 SASEGT. Unmatched junction bases numbered 1, after V lost 6 bases and J lost 3 bases. This CDR3 has 13 amino acids.

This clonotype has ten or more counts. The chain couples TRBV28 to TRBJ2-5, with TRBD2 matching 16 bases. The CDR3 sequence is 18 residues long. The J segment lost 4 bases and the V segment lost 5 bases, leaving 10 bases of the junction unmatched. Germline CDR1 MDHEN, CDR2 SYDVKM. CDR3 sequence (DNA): TGTGCCAGCAGTGAACCCGGGACTAGCGGGGGGGCTCCAGAGACCCAGTACTTC. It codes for CASSEPGTSGGAPETQYF.

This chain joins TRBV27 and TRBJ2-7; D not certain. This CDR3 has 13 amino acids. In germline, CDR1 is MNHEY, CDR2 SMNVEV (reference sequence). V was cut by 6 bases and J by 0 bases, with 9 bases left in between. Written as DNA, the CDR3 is TGTGCCAGCAGCTCGGTCTTCTCCTACGAGCAGTACTTC. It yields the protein CASSSVFSYEQYF.

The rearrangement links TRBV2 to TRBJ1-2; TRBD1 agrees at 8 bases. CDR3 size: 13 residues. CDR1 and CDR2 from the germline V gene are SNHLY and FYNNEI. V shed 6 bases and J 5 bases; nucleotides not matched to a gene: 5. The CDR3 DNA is TGTGCCAGCAGCGGACAGGGAATATATGGCTACACCTTC. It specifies CASSGQGIYGYTF.

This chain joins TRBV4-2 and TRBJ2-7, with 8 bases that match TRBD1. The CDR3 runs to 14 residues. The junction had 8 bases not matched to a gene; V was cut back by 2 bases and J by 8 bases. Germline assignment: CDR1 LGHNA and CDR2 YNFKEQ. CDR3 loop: CASSQPVTGDKQYF. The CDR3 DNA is TGTGCCAGCAGCCAACCCGTGACAGGGGACAAGCAGTACTTC.